These 30 T cell receptor beta chains were sequenced from one sample in a study of OX40 agonist ivuxolimab in advanced cancers. Assay used: immunoSEQ multiplex PCR; TCRdb lists only in-frame clones, some missing. The sample lists 60,000 to 75,000 clones, approximately 89% occurring once. Here the sequenced sample was CD4+ or CD8+ T cells sorted from blood, taken in a trial of the OX40 agonist ivuxolimab. The source is an adult with an advanced solid tumor such as melanoma, head and neck, liver or kidney cancer.

CDR3 protein: CASSPRGGYPQHF. CDR3 nucleotides: TGTGCCAGCAGCCCCCGGGGGGGGTATCCCCAGCATTTT. The rearrangement uses TRBV28 and TRBJ1-5; TRBD1 is a possible D gene (5 bases). V gave up 6 bases and J gave up 10 bases, with 16 bases separating them. Germline V CDR1 and CDR2: MDHEN, SYDVKM. The CDR3 sequence is 13 residues long.

CDR3 bases: TGTGCCAGCAGCCCGTGGACTAGTGGGTTCCTACACGGTGAGCAGTTCTTC. This translates into CASSPWTSGFLHGEQFF. The V and J genes are TRBV11-2 and TRBJ2-1; 7 bases agree with TRBD2. In germline, CDR1 is SGHAT, CDR2 FQNNGV. This CDR3 spans 17 amino acids. Unmatched junction bases numbered 19, after V lost 5 bases and J lost 9 bases.

V and J are TRBV6-1 and TRBJ2-7; TRBD1 matches at 12 bases. The CDR3 is 15 residues long. J gave up 4 bases and V 4 bases, and 5 bases lay outside the gene matches. The V gene's germline CDR1 is MNHNS and CDR2 SASEGT. Here the CDR3 reads CASSGRGQGAYEQYF. The CDR3 coding sequence is TGTGCCAGCAGTGGGAGGGGACAGGGGGCGTACGAGCAGTACTTC.

This chain uses TRBV9 with TRBJ1-3; D is possibly TRBD1 (5 bases). CDR3 length: 15 residues. Germline V gene sequence: CDR1 SGDLS, CDR2 YYNGEE. Between the trimmed V and J ends, which lost 4 bases and 0 bases, there was a span of 11 bases. The CDR3 region is CASSREGSSGNTIYF. CDR3 DNA sequence: TGTGCCAGCAGCCGAGAGGGGTCCTCTGGAAACACCATATATTTT.

J is TRBJ2-2 and V is TRBV7-9; D gene uncertain. Trimming removed 4 bases from V and 6 bases from J, with 12 bases in between. The CDR3 is made up of 14 amino acids. Germline CDR1 is SEHNR and CDR2 is FQNEAQ (reference sequence). CDR3 in amino acids: CASSSQTRSGELFF. The CDR3 region has the DNA TGTGCCAGCAGCTCACAGACACGGTCCGGGGAGCTGTTTTTT. The whole variable domain, filled in from reference TRBV7-9 and TRBJ2-2, reads DTGVSQNPRHKITKRGQNVTFRCDPISEHNRLYWYRQTLGQGPEFLTYFQNEAQLEKSRLLSDRFSAERPKGSFSTLEIQRTEQGDSAMYLCASSSQTRSGELFFGEGSRLTVL.

This sequence joins TRBV7-2 and TRBJ1-2, with TRBD1 as a possible D gene (6 bases). The CDR3 length is 16 residues. The V end lost 5 bases, the J end lost 1 base, and 17 bases lay between the germline ends. The germline CDR1 and CDR2 sequences are SGHTA and FQGNSA. The chain's CDR3 is CASSLSGGADNYGYTF. CDR3 coding DNA: TGTGCCAGCAGCCTTTCGGGGGGGGCCGATAACTATGGCTACACCTTC.

The chain recombines TRBV2 with TRBJ2-3, with 7 nucleotides matching TRBD2. Germline V gene data show CDR1 as SNHLY and CDR2 as FYNNEI. J gave up 4 bases and V 11 bases, and 9 bases lay outside the gene matches. There are 13 residues in the CDR3. The CDR3 reads CASSGLVSDTQYF. In DNA form, the CDR3 reads TGTGCCTCTTCCGGACTAGTATCAGATACGCAGTATTTT.

The chain joins TRBV5-6 to TRBJ2-7; TRBD1 agrees at 7 bases. V was clipped by 0 bases and J by 10 bases; unmatched bases: 4. The germline V gene has CDR1 SGHDT and CDR2 YYEEEE. CDR3 length equals 12 residues. The CDR3 here is CASSLDDRDQYF. As DNA, the CDR3 is TGTGCCAGCAGCTTGGACGACAGGGATCAGTACTTC.

A single count supports this clone. Here the CDR3 reads CASSSPGGGNEKLFF. The CDR3 nucleotides are TGTGCCAGCAGTTCCCCGGGGGGGGGCAATGAAAAACTGTTTTTT. The chain combines TRBV28 with TRBJ1-4; possibly TRBD1 for D (6 bases). CDR1 is MDHEN and CDR2 is SYDVKM in the germline V gene. V gave up 4 bases and J gave up 5 bases, with 14 bases separating them. The CDR3 runs 15 residues.

This rearrangement joins TRBV4-3 to TRBJ2-1; the match to TRBD2 covers 10 bases. Unmatched junction bases numbered 5, after V lost 1 base and J lost 2 bases. Per germline, CDR1 LGHNA and CDR2 YSLEER. The CDR3 is 17 residues long. DNA of the CDR3: TGCGCCAGCAGCCAAGGGCTAGCGGGGGCCCCCTACAATGAGCAGTTCTTC. Amino acid sequence: CASSQGLAGAPYNEQFF.

The chain couples TRBV6-5 to TRBJ1-2; perhaps TRBD1 as D (5 bases). The CDR3 totals 12 residues. V was pared by 7 bases and J by 4 bases, with 10 bases between. Germline V gene sequence: CDR1 MNHEY, CDR2 SVGAGI. CDR3 in DNA: TGTGCCAGCAACCAGGGAGGCTATGGCTACACCTTC. Translating it yields CASNQGGYGYTF.

This chain joins TRBV4-2 and TRBJ2-5; D is perhaps TRBD2 (6 bases). Germline CDR1 reads LGHNA; CDR2 reads YNFKEQ. The ends were cut back, 0 bases at V and 2 bases at J, with 7 bases in the middle. The CDR3 is 14 residues long. For the CDR3, the DNA is TGTGCCAGCAGCCAAGATCTAGCGCAAGAGACCCAGTACTTC. It yields the protein CASSQDLAQETQYF.

This chain connects TRBV6-5 to TRBJ1-1; no reliable D call. Trimming removed 0 bases from V and 4 bases from J, with 9 bases in between. Germline lookup yields CDR1 MNHEY and CDR2 SVGAGI. The CDR3 runs to 14 residues. CDR3 region: CASSYSRAVTEAFF. CDR3 DNA sequence: TGTGCCAGCAGTTACTCGAGGGCGGTCACTGAAGCTTTCTTT.

In its sample, this clone was seen a few times. The rearrangement uses TRBV18 and TRBJ1-1, with D possibly TRBD1 on 5 matching bases. From germline, CDR1 is KGHSH and CDR2 LQKENI. There are 13 residues in the CDR3. Trimming removed 2 bases from V and 1 base from J, with 5 bases in between. The CDR3 reads CASSPGQNTEAFF. CDR3 sequence (DNA): TGTGCCAGCTCACCAGGACAGAACACTGAAGCTTTCTTT.

The V and J genes are TRBV27 and TRBJ2-5, with D possibly TRBD1 on 6 matching bases. Germline V gives CDR1 MNHEY, CDR2 SMNVEV (reference sequence). The CDR3 length is 13 residues. With 6 bases removed from V and 4 bases from J, the gap between germline ends came to 12 bases. CDR3 nucleotides: TGTGCCAGCAGCCCCGGGACAAGAGAGACCCAGTACTTC. It is translated as CASSPGTRETQYF.

The chain is built from TRBV7-2 and TRBJ1-1; D is perhaps TRBD1 (6 bases). This CDR3 region has 19 residues. Looked up from germline, CDR1 is SGHTA and CDR2 is FQGNSA. V was clipped by 3 bases and J by 0 bases, with 23 bases between them. The CDR3 protein is CASSFQGPPRLYMNTEAFF. The CDR3 DNA reads as TGTGCCAGCAGCTTCCAGGGGCCCCCTCGGTTATATATGAACACTGAAGCTTTCTTT.

The CDR3 nucleotides are TGTGCCACCTCACGGGTAGTGTTTGTCAATGAGCAGTTCTTC. This translates into CATSRVVFVNEQFF. The chain is built from TRBV6-1 and TRBJ2-1; D not certain. V gave up 10 bases and J gave up 6 bases, with 19 bases separating them. The CDR3 has 14 amino acids. Germline lookup yields CDR1 MNHNS and CDR2 SASEGT.

This sequence joins TRBV18 and TRBJ2-5; D gene unclear. The V end was cut by 3 bases, the J end by 10 bases, with 12 bases between. The CDR3 length is 12 residues. Germline V CDR1 and CDR2: KGHSH, LQKENI. As DNA, the CDR3 is TGTGCCAGCTCACCCCCGCAAGGGATCCAGTACTTC. Protein: CASSPPQGIQYF. The variable domain in full, with the rest retrieved from reference TRBV18 and TRBJ2-5, is NAGVMQNPRHLVRRRGQEARLRCSPMKGHSHVYWYRQLPEEGLKFMVYLQKENIIDESGMPKERFSAEFPKEGPSILRIQQVVRGDSAAYFCASSPPQGIQYFGPGTRLLVL.

This clone was recorded only once. J is TRBJ2-1 and V is TRBV6-1; D uncertain. The V end was cut by 8 bases, the J end by 7 bases, with 24 bases between. This CDR3 comprises 16 residues. CDR1 MNHNS and CDR2 SASEGT come from the germline V gene. Written as DNA, the CDR3 is TGTGCCAGCGGTGGTAAGGGCCCTACTCGGTGGAATGAGCAGTTCTTC. Translated: CASGGKGPTRWNEQFF.

This clone turned up a few times. This sequence joins TRBV7-3 and TRBJ2-1; D is undetermined. Trimming left V 5 bases short and J 2 bases short, with 7 bases between. This CDR3 has 13 residues. In germline, CDR1 is SGHTA, CDR2 FQGTGA. CDR3 protein: CASSLSTYNEQFF. CDR3 nucleotides: TGTGCCAGCAGCCTTTCTACCTACAATGAGCAGTTCTTC.

The J gene is TRBJ1-3, the V gene TRBV10-3, with D possibly TRBD1 on 5 matching bases. Trimming shortened V by 9 bases and J by 4 bases, and 13 bases separated the two germline ends. The germline CDR1 and CDR2 sequences are ENHRY and SYGVKD. The CDR3 has 13 amino acids. The CDR3 nucleotides read TGTGCCATTAGGGGAGGGAACGGAAACACCATATATTTT. It is translated as CAIRGGNGNTIYF.

This sequence joins TRBV19 and TRBJ2-7; TRBD1 matches at 9 bases. This CDR3 region has 18 residues. The trim removed 5 bases at V and 0 bases at J, leaving 14 bases unmatched. Germline V gene data show CDR1 as LNHDA and CDR2 as SQIVND (reference sequence). CDR3 sequence: CASSVSGQGFSVSYEQYF. The CDR3, as DNA: TGTGCCAGTAGTGTATCGGGACAGGGTTTCTCCGTCTCCTACGAGCAGTACTTC. Supplemented by reference TRBV19 and TRBJ2-7, the full variable domain reads DGGITQSPKYLFRKEGQNVTLSCEQNLNHDAMYWYRQDPGQGLRLIYYSQIVNDFQKGDIAEGYSVSREKKESFPLTVTSAQKNPTAFYLCASSVSGQGFSVSYEQYFGPGTRLTVT.

CDR3: CASCRDRLSEAFF. CDR3 sequence (DNA): TGTGCCAGTTGCCGGGACAGGCTAAGTGAAGCTTTCTTT. The chain combines TRBV19 with TRBJ1-1; 8 bases line up with TRBD1. The CDR3 sequence is 13 residues long. From germline, CDR1 is LNHDA and CDR2 SQIVND (reference sequence). Unmatched junction bases numbered 9, after V lost 8 bases and J lost 7 bases.

The J gene is TRBJ1-3, the V gene TRBV29-1; perhaps TRBD1 as D (6 bases). Trimming took 6 bases from V and 0 from J, leaving 15 bases between them. From germline, CDR1 is SQVTM and CDR2 ANQGSEA. The CDR3 is made up of 15 amino acids. Here the CDR3 reads CSVAGQRNSGNTIYF. The CDR3 DNA follows: TGCAGCGTCGCCGGACAGCGGAACTCTGGAAACACCATATATTTT.

The chain uses TRBV7-9 and TRBJ1-1; D is undetermined. The CDR3 has 15 amino acids. V was pared by 1 base and J by 5 bases, with 14 bases between. The germline V gene encodes CDR1 SEHNR and CDR2 FQNEAQ (reference sequence). The DNA for the CDR3 is TGTGCCAGCAGCTTAGGGGCAGGTGAAGGTACTGAAGCTTTCTTT. Protein product: CASSLGAGEGTEAFF.

The CDR3 protein is CASSLGRLSEQYF. CDR3 sequence (DNA): TGTGCCAGCAGCTTGGGGCGGCTCAGCGAGCAGTACTTC. The rearrangement links TRBV11-3 to TRBJ2-7, with D possibly being TRBD1 (5 bases). V lost 3 bases to trimming and J lost 6 bases, with 12 bases between them. Germline-derived CDR1 and CDR2 are SGHNT and YENEEA. The CDR3 is made up of 13 amino acids.

V usage is TRBV6-1 and J usage is TRBJ2-7; 8 bases fit TRBD1. J gave up 2 bases and V 7 bases, and 4 bases lay outside the gene matches. The CDR3 covers 13 residues. Germline V gene sequence: CDR1 MNHNS, CDR2 SASEGT. CDR3 DNA sequence: TGTGCCAGCACTTTACAGGGGGCCTACGAGCAGTACTTC. Its translation: CASTLQGAYEQYF.

The chain carries TRBV29-1 and TRBJ2-5; D tentatively fits TRBD1 or TRBD2 (5 bases each). The CDR3 length is 13 residues. CDR1 is SQVTM and CDR2 is ANQGSEA in the germline V gene. The germline V and J ends were trimmed by 5 bases and 7 bases, with 17 bases remaining between them. The CDR3, as DNA: TGCAGCGTTCGTCCCGGGACGGTTGGGACCCAGTACTTC. Residues: CSVRPGTVGTQYF. The variable domain in full, completed from reference TRBV29-1 and TRBJ2-5, reads SAVISQKPSRDICQRGTSLTIQCQVDSQVTMMFWYRQQPGQSLTLIATANQGSEATYESGFVIDKFPISRPNLTFSTLTVSNMSPEDSSIYLCSVRPGTVGTQYFGPGTRLLVL.

The table lists this clone with a count of one. This chain joins TRBV11-2 and TRBJ1-2; D gene ambiguous. The V and J ends lost 5 bases and 8 bases respectively, with 12 bases between them. The CDR3 extends over 12 amino acids. CDR1 SGHAT and CDR2 FQNNGV come from the germline V gene. Here the CDR3 reads CASSRGRGGYTF. The CDR3 coding sequence is TGTGCCAGCAGCCGAGGGAGAGGAGGCTACACCTTC.

As DNA, the CDR3 is TGTGCCAGTAGTATGTGGAGGGAGACCCAGTACTTC. Its translation: CASSMWRETQYF. The V gene is TRBV19, the J gene TRBJ2-5; perhaps TRBD2 as D (5 bases). The CDR3 is made up of 12 amino acids. With 3 bases removed from V and 5 bases from J, the gap between germline ends came to 7 bases. The germline V gene has CDR1 LNHDA and CDR2 SQIVND (reference sequence).